The rows below give T cell receptor beta chains drawn from one sample of a study of high-grade serous ovarian cancer treatment subgroups. TCRdb's table, derived via immunoSEQ multiplex PCR, lists solely in-frame clones and lacks some. The sample contains around 5,200 clones, 60% to 85% of which appear only once. Specimen: tumor tissue. Source of these receptors: a human donor with high-grade serous ovarian cancer. Both conserved end residues are part of each CDR3. A D gene is named only where the DNA matches it firmly. Size is stated for part of the rows, as once, few or many counts, or as a class when the clone is expanded.

J gene | D gene | clone size | V gene | CDR3 DNA | CDR3 protein
TRBJ2-5 | TRBD1 | - | TRBV5-5 | TGTGCCAGCAGCTTGCTACAGGGGGCGCCCCAAGAGACCCAGTACTTC | CASSLLQGAPQETQYF
TRBJ1-3 | - | few | TRBV5-6 | TGTGCCAGCAGCTCTACGACAGCCTGGGGAAACACCATATATTTT | CASSSTTAWGNTIYF
TRBJ2-3 | - | - | TRBV6-1 | TGTGCCAGCAGTGAAATGGGCTTCACAGATACGCAGTATTTT | CASSEMGFTDTQYF
TRBJ2-1 | - | few | TRBV7-9 | TGTGCCAGCACCCTAACCCTTAGCCCCCTGGGGCGCAATGAGCAGTTCTTC | CASTLTLSPLGRNEQFF
TRBJ1-1 | - | - | TRBV4-3 | TGCGCCAGCAGCCAAGATCGAAACCTGTGGAACACTGAAGCTTTCTTT | CASSQDRNLWNTEAFF
TRBJ1-4 | TRBD1 | - | TRBV7-8 | TGTGCCAGCAGCCCCTACCGACAGGGACGAAATGAAAAACTGTTTTTT | CASSPYRQGRNEKLFF
TRBJ2-3 | - | - | TRBV10-3 | TGTGCCATCAGTGAGGGACCAGCGGGCTTGGGAACAGATACGCAGTATTTT | CAISEGPAGLGTDTQYF
TRBJ1-3 | - | few | TRBV2 | TGTGCCAGCAGTGTAAGCAGCCACTCTGGAAACACCATATATTTT | CASSVSSHSGNTIYF
TRBJ2-6 | - | - | TRBV18 | TGTGCCAGCTCACCGCGGGACAGCTCTGGGGCCAACGTCCTGACTTTC | CASSPRDSSGANVLTF
TRBJ2-5 | - | - | TRBV27 | TGTGCCAGCAGTTTAATCCAAGAGACCCAGTACTTC | CASSLIQETQYF
TRBJ1-5 | - | - | TRBV30 | TGTGCCTGGAGTGTCCCCGGGGGGGGGAACCTTCCGCCCCAGCATTTT | CAWSVPGGGNLPPQHF
TRBJ2-7 | TRBD1 | - | TRBV5-1 | TGCGCCAGCAGCCCGGGACAGGGAGGCGACGAGCAGTACTTC | CASSPGQGGDEQYF
TRBJ2-2 | TRBD2 | - | TRBV4-1 | TGCGCCAGCAGCCCGGAACTAGCGGGGGGGAGAACCGGGGAGCTGTTTTTT | CASSPELAGGRTGELFF
TRBJ1-5 | - | - | TRBV7-2 | TGTGCCAGCAGCTTTCTAGCGGCCCGAAACAATCAGCCCCAGCATTTT | CASSFLAARNNQPQHF
TRBJ2-7 | TRBD1 | - | TRBV6-5 | TGTGCCAGCAGTGTTTCGGGACAGTACTTTTACGAGCAGTACTTC | CASSVSGQYFYEQYF